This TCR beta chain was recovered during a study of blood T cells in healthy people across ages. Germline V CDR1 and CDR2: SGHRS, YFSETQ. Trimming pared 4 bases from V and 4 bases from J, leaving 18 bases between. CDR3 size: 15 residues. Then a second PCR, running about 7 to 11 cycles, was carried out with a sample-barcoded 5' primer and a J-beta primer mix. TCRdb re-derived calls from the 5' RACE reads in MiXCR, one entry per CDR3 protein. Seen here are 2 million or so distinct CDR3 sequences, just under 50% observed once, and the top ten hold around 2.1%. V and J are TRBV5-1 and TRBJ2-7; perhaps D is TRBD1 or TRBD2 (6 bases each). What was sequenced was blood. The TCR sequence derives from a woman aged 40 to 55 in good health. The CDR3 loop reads CASSLETGGFYEQYF. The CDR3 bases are TGCGCCAGCAGCCTCGAGACAGGAGGGTTTTACGAGCAGTACTTC. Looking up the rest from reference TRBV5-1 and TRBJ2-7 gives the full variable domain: KAGVTQTPRYLIKTRGQQVTLSCSPISGHRSVSWYQQTPGQGLQFLFEYFSETQRNKGNFPGRFSGRQFSNSRSEMNVSTLELGDSALYLCASSLETGGFYEQYFGPGTRLTVT.